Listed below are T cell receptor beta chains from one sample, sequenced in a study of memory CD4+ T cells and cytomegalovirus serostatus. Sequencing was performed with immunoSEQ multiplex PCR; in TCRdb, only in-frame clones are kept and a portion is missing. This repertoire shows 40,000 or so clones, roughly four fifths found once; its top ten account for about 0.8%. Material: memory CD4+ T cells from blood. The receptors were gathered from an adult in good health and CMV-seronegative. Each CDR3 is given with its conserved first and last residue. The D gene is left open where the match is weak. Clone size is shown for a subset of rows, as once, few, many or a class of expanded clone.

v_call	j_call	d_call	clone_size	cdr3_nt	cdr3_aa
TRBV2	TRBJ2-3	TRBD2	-	TGTGCCAGCAGTGACCTAGCGGGGACAGATACGCAGTATTTT	CASSDLAGTDTQYF
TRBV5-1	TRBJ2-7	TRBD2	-	TGCGCCAGCAGCCCCGGCGGAGTCGGCCTAGCGGGGGGTCTAGCCTACGAGCAGTACTTC	CASSPGGVGLAGGLAYEQYF
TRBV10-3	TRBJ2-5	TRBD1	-	TGTGCCATCAGCAGGGGGCAACAAGAGACCCAGTACTTC	CAISRGQQETQYF
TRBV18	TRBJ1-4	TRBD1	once	TGTGCCAGCTCACCAGATGACAGGGTGCCGTTTTTT	CASSPDDRVPFF
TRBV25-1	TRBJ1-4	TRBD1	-	TGTGCCAGCTCCGGGACAGGGAAAGAAAAACTGTTTTTT	CASSGTGKEKLFF
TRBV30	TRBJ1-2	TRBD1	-	TGTGCCTGGAGTGTCGGGGGACAGGGCTATGGCTACACCTTC	CAWSVGGQGYGYTF
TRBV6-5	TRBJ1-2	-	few	TGTGCCAGGGGGTTTTTTTGCAAAAATCCCTATGGCTACACCTTC	CARGFFCKNPYGYTF
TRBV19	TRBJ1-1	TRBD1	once	TGTGCCACCTCACATAGGGCCAGGGGGGTCGGCACTGAAGCTTTCTTT	CATSHRARGVGTEAFF
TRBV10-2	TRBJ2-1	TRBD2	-	TGCGCCAGCAGTGACGGGGGGGCGACGGGTGAGCAGTTCTTC	CASSDGGATGEQFF
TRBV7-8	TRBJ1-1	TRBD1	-	TGTGCCAGCAGCGATAGGACAGGGGGGACTGAAGCTTTCTTT	CASSDRTGGTEAFF
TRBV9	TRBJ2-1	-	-	TGTGCCAGCAGCGTAGATCCAGACGCGAATGAGCAGTTCTTC	CASSVDPDANEQFF
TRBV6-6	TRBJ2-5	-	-	TGTGCCAGCAGCCCCGGGACCTCTCAATTGACCCAGTACTTC	CASSPGTSQLTQYF
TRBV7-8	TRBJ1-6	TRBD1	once	TGTGCCAGCAGTCGCGCCGGGACAGTTAATTCACCCCTCCACTTT	CASSRAGTVNSPLHF
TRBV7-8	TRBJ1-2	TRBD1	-	TGTGCCAGCAGCACTAGGGACAGCACCTATGGCTACACCTTC	CASSTRDSTYGYTF
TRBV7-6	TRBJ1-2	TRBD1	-	TGTGCCAGCAGCTTAGCGCGTGGGACAGGGCATTATGGCTACACCTTC	CASSLARGTGHYGYTF
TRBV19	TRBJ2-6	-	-	TGTGCCAGTACCCGGGGGCAGTTCCTCTCTGGGGCCAACGTCCTGACTTTC	CASTRGQFLSGANVLTF
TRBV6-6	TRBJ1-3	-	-	TGTGCCAGCAGTTCCATGACAGCGATCTCTGGAAACACCATATATTTT	CASSSMTAISGNTIYF
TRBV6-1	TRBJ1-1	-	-	TGTGCCAGCAGTGAAGGGACTCGGGAAGCTTTCTTT	CASSEGTREAFF
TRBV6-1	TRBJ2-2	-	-	TGTGCCAGCAGTTGGGACGGATCGAACACCGGGGAGCTGTTTTTT	CASSWDGSNTGELFF
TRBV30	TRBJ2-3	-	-	TGTGCCTGGAAACCCAGGAGCACAGATACGCAGTATTTT	CAWKPRSTDTQYF
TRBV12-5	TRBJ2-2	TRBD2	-	TGTGCTAGTGGTAGGACTAGCGGGGGCCCGAACACCGGGGAGCTGTTTTTT	CASGRTSGGPNTGELFF
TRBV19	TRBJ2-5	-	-	TGTGCCAGTAGTATTGATTGGTCCCAAGAGACCCAGTACTTC	CASSIDWSQETQYF